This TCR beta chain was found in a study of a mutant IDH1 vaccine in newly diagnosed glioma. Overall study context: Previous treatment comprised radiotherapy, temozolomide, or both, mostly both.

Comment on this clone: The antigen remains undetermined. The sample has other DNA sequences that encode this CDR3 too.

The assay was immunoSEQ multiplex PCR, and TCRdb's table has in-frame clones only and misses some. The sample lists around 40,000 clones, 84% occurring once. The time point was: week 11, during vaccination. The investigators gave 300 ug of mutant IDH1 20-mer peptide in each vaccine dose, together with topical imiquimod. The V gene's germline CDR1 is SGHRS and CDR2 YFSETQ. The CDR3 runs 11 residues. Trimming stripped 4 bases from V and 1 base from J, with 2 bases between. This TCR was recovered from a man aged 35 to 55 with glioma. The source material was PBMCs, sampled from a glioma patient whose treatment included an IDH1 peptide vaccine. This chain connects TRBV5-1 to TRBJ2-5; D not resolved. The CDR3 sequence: CASSLQETQYF. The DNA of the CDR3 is TGCGCCAGCAGCCTCCAAGAGACCCAGTACTTC.